Listed here are 6 T cell receptor beta chains from one sample, sequenced in a study of early stage breast cancer tumors. Sequenced by immunoSEQ multiplex PCR; TCRdb stores in-frame clones only, minus some. The sample consists of about 69,000 clones, more than 70% of them appearing once. Sequenced sample: blood. These receptors all stem from a middle-aged person with breast cancer.

The chain has TRBV7-3 and TRBJ2-1; TRBD2 agrees at 9 bases. The germline V gene encodes CDR1 SGHTA and CDR2 FQGTGA. V was clipped by 3 bases and J by 4 bases; unmatched bases: 4. This CDR3 region has 15 residues. Here the CDR3 reads CASSFGTSIYNEQFF. The CDR3 bases are TGTGCCAGCAGCTTCGGGACTAGCATTTACAATGAGCAGTTCTTC.

The genes are TRBV6-1 and TRBJ2-4, with 8 bases matching TRBD2. The CDR3 has 14 amino acids. Germline CDR1 MNHNS, CDR2 SASEGT. After removal of 7 bases from V and 4 bases from J, the junction contained 6 bases not matched to a gene. CDR3 loop: CASMGTSSKNIQYF. The CDR3 DNA sequence: TGTGCCAGCATGGGGACTAGTTCAAAAAACATTCAGTACTTC.

This chain links TRBV28 with TRBJ1-5; D is uncertain. This CDR3 is 13 amino acids long. Germline-derived CDR1 and CDR2 are MDHEN and SYDVKM. V was clipped by 6 bases and J by 0 bases, with 6 bases between them. This chain's CDR3 is CASRTYSNQPQHF. The CDR3 region has the DNA TGTGCCAGCAGAACCTATAGCAATCAGCCCCAGCATTTT.

This chain links TRBV5-1 with TRBJ2-3; D may correspond to TRBD1 or TRBD2 (5 bases each). CDR3 length equals 13 residues. Germline CDR1 SGHRS, CDR2 YFSETQ. V lost 5 bases and J 2 bases, leaving 9 bases between the germline ends. The CDR3 nucleotides read TGCGCCAGCAGGGAAGGGACCACAGATACGCAGTATTTT. Its protein product is CASREGTTDTQYF.

The V call is TRBV12-5, the J call TRBJ1-1, with unresolved D. Per the germline V gene, CDR1 is LGHNT and CDR2 is FRNRAP. The CDR3 extends over 11 amino acids. Trimming pared 8 bases from V and 2 bases from J, leaving 6 bases between. CDR3 region: CASFINTEAFF. For the CDR3, the DNA is TGTGCTAGTTTCATCAACACTGAAGCTTTCTTT.

V and J are TRBV7-3 and TRBJ2-3; D is possibly TRBD1 (5 bases). V lost 4 bases, J lost 6 bases, and 11 bases lay in between. Germline V CDR1 and CDR2: SGHTA, FQGTGA. The CDR3 is made up of 13 amino acids. CDR3 DNA sequence: TGTGCCAGCAGCTCCGGACATGTTGATACGCAGTATTTT. This translates into CASSSGHVDTQYF.